This TCR beta chain was captured in a study of T-cell reconstitution after alpha-beta-depleted transplantation in children. Findings and caveats of the study: Elevated TCRbeta diversity at day 60 was traced, in some patients, to surviving recipient T cells and thymic progenitors. Fresh T-cell production supplied most of the T-cell counts and diversity seen one year after transplant. Approximately two months post-transplant, alpha-beta T cells reportedly originated from several hundred expanded graft clones.

Concerning this clonotype: Its antigen is undetermined.

TCRbeta library construction was performed incorporating unique molecular identifiers. Via MiXCR, TCRdb re-called the PCR reads, giving one row per CDR3 protein. Found here are about 980,000 distinct CDR3 sequences, around 30% of them singletons; the top ten hold roughly 30%. V was clipped by 3 bases and J by 4 bases, with 8 bases between them. From germline, CDR1 is MNHEY and CDR2 SMNVEV (reference sequence). This CDR3 contains 13 residues. The clonotype originates from a boy under two years old who had a stem cell transplant for SCID, so the T cells may come from the graft donor. This specimen consisted of PBMCs, mostly from graft donor cells, obtained 360 days after TCRalphabeta/CD19-depleted stem cell transplant. The chain couples TRBV27 to TRBJ2-3; D is uncertain. CDR3 DNA sequence: TGTGCCAGCAGTTTGAGGAACGCAGATACGCAGTATTTT. Translating gives CASSLRNADTQYF.